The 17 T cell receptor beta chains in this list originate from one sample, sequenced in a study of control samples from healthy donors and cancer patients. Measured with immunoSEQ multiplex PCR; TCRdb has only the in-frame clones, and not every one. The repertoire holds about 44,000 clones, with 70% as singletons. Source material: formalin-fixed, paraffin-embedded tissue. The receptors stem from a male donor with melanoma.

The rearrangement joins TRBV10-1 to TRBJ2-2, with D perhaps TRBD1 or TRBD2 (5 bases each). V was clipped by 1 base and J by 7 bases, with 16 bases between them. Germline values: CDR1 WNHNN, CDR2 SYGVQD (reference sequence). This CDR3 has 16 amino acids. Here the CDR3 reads CASSEFRGPPGGELFF. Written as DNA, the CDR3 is TGCGCCAGCAGTGAGTTCCGGGGCCCCCCGGGCGGGGAGCTGTTTTTT.

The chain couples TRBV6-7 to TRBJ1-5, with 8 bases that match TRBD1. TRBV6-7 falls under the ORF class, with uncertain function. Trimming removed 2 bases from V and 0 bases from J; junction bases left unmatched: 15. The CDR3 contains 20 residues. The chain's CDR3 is CASSYPLGDRPDYSNQPQHF. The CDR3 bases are TGTGCCAGCAGTTACCCCCTAGGGGACAGGCCGGATTATAGCAATCAGCCCCAGCATTTT.

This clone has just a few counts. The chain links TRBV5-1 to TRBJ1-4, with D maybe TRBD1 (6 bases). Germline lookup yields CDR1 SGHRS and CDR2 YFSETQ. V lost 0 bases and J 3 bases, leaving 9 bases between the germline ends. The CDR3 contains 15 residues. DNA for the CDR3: TGCGCCAGCAGCTTGGGGGGGACACCTAATGAAAAACTGTTTTTT. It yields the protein CASSLGGTPNEKLFF. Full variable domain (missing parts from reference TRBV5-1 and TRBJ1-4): KAGVTQTPRYLIKTRGQQVTLSCSPISGHRSVSWYQQTPGQGLQFLFEYFSETQRNKGNFPGRFSGRQFSNSRSEMNVSTLELGDSALYLCASSLGGTPNEKLFFGSGTQLSVL.

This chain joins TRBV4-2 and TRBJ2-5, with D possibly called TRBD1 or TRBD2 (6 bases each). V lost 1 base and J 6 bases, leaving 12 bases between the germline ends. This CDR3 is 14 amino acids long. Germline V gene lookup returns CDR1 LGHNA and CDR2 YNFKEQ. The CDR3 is CASSQGPGAKTQYF. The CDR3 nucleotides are TGTGCCAGCAGCCAAGGGCCGGGGGCCAAGACCCAGTACTTC.

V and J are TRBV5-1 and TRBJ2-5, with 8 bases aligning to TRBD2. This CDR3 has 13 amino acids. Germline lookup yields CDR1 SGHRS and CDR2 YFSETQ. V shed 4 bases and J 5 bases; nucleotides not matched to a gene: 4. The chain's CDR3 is CASSGLAWETQYF. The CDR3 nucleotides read TGCGCCAGCAGCGGACTAGCTTGGGAGACCCAGTACTTC.

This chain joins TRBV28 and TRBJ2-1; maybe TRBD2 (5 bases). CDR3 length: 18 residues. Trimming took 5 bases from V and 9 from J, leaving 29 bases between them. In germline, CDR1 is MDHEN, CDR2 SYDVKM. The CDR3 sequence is CASSRVGSWGQEDGEQFF. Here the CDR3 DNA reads TGTGCCAGCAGTCGAGTAGGGAGTTGGGGTCAGGAAGACGGTGAGCAGTTCTTC. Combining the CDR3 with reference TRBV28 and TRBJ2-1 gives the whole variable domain DVKVTQSSRYLVKRTGEKVFLECVQDMDHENMFWYRQDPGLGLRLIYFSYDVKMKEKGDIPEGYSVSREKKERFSLILESASTNQTSMYLCASSRVGSWGQEDGEQFFGPGTRLTVL.

This CDR3 is CASSLQGASQETQYF. CDR3 DNA sequence: TGCGCCAGCAGCTTGCAGGGGGCGAGCCAAGAGACCCAGTACTTC. The chain couples TRBV5-1 to TRBJ2-5; 8 positions match TRBD1. CDR1 and CDR2 from the germline V gene are SGHRS and YFSETQ. The CDR3 consists of 15 residues. Germline trimming cut 1 base from V and 1 base from J; bases unmatched to any gene: 3. Combining the CDR3 with reference TRBV5-1 and TRBJ2-5 gives the whole variable domain KAGVTQTPRYLIKTRGQQVTLSCSPISGHRSVSWYQQTPGQGLQFLFEYFSETQRNKGNFPGRFSGRQFSNSRSEMNVSTLELGDSALYLCASSLQGASQETQYFGPGTRLLVL.

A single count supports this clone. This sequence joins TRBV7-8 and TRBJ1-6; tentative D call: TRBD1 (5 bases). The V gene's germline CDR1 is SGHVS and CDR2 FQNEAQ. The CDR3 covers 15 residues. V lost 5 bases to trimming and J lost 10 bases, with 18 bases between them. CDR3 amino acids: CASSPLGDEGSPLHF. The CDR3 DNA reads TGTGCCAGCAGCCCTCTGGGGGATGAGGGATCACCCCTCCACTTT.

The CDR3 sequence is CASSPLGGNEQFF. In DNA form, the CDR3 reads TGTGCCAGCAGCCCACTCGGGGGTAATGAGCAGTTCTTC. The genes are TRBV5-6 and TRBJ2-1, with D possibly being TRBD2 (6 bases). The V gene lost 4 bases and the J gene lost 7 bases, with 12 bases spanning the gap. Germline CDR1 reads SGHDT; CDR2 reads YYEEEE. The CDR3 extends over 13 amino acids.

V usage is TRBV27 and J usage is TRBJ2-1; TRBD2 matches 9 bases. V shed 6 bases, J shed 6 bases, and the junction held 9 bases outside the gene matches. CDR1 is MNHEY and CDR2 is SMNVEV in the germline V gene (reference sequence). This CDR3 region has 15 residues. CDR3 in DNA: TGTGCCAGCAGAATCATAGCGGGGGTGGGCAATGAGCAGTTCTTC. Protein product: CASRIIAGVGNEQFF.

The CDR3 protein is CASSRLNEQFF. In nucleotides, the CDR3 is TGTGCCAGCAGCCGACTCAATGAGCAGTTCTTC. The V and J genes are TRBV5-4 and TRBJ2-1; no clear D gene. From germline, CDR1 is SGHNT and CDR2 YYREEE (reference sequence). Trimming removed 4 bases from V and 6 bases from J, with 5 bases in between. This CDR3 spans 11 amino acids.

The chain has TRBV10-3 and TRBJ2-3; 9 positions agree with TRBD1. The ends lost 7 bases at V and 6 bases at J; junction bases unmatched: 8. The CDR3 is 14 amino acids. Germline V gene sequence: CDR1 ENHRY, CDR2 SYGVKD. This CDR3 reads CAITSGQGGDTQYF. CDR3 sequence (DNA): TGTGCCATCACGTCGGGACAGGGAGGGGATACGCAGTATTTT.

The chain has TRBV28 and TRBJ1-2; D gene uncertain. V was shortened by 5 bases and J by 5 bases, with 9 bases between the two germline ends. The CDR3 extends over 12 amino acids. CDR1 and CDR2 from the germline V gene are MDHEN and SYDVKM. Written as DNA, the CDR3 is TGTGCCAGCAGTGACTTGGGGTATGGCTACACCTTC. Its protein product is CASSDLGYGYTF.

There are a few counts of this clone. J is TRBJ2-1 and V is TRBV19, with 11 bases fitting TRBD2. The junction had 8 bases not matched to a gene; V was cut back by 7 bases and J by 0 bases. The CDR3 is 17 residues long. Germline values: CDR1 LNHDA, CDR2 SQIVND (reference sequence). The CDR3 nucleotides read TGTGCCAGTAATCTAGCGGGAGGCCTGAGCTCCTACAATGAGCAGTTCTTC. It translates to CASNLAGGLSSYNEQFF. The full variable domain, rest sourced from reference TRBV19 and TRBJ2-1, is DGGITQSPKYLFRKEGQNVTLSCEQNLNHDAMYWYRQDPGQGLRLIYYSQIVNDFQKGDIAEGYSVSREKKESFPLTVTSAQKNPTAFYLCASNLAGGLSSYNEQFFGPGTRLTVL.

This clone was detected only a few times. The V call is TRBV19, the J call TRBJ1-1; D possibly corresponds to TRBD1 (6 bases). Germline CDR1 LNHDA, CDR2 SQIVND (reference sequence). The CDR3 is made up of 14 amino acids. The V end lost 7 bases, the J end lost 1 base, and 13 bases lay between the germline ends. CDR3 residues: CASNTHRENTEAFF. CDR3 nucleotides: TGTGCCAGTAATACCCACAGGGAGAACACTGAAGCTTTCTTT. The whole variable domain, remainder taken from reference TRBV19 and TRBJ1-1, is DGGITQSPKYLFRKEGQNVTLSCEQNLNHDAMYWYRQDPGQGLRLIYYSQIVNDFQKGDIAEGYSVSREKKESFPLTVTSAQKNPTAFYLCASNTHRENTEAFFGQGTRLTVV.

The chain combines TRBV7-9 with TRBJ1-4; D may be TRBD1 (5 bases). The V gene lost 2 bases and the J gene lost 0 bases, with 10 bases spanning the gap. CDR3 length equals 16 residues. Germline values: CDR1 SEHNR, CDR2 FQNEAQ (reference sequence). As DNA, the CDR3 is TGTGCCAGCAGCTTAAGCCAGGGTGCAACTAATGAAAAACTGTTTTTT. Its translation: CASSLSQGATNEKLFF.

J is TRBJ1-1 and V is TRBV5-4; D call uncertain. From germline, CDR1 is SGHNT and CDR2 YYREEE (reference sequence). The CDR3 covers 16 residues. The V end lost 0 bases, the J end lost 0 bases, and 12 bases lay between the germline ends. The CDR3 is CASSLGQEIMNTEAFF. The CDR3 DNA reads TGTGCCAGCAGCTTGGGCCAGGAGATTATGAACACTGAAGCTTTCTTT.